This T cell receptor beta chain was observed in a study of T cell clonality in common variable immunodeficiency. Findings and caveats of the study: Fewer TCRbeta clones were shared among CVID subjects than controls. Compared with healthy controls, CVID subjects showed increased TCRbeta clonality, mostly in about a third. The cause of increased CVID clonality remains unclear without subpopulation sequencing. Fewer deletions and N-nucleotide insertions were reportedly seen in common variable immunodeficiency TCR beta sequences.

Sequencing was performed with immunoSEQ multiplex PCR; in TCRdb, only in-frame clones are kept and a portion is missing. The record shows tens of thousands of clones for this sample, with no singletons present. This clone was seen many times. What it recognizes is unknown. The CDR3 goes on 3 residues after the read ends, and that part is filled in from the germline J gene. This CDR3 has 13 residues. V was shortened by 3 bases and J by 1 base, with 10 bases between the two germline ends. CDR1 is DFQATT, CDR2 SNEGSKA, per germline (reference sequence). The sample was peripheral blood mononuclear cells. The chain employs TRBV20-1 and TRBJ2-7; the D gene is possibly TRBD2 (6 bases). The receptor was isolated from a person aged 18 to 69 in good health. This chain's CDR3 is CSARGTQSYEQYF. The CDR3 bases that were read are TGCAGTGCTAGGGGGACTCAATCCTACGAG.